The rows below give T cell receptor beta chains drawn from one sample of a study of blood T cell repertoires in COVID-19. Sequenced by immunoSEQ multiplex PCR; TCRdb stores in-frame clones only, minus some. The sample includes about 180,000 clones, roughly 77% seen only once; the top ten take around 11%. Source material: peripheral blood. Source of these receptors: a woman older than 75 with COVID-19, enrolled during active disease. Both conserved end residues are part of each CDR3. A D gene is named only where the DNA matches it firmly. Not all rows give a size; the values are once, few, many and, for expanded clones, a class.

j_call v_call d_call cdr3_length clone_size cdr3_nt cdr3_aa
TRBJ1-1 TRBV6-5 NA 13 NA TGTGCCAGCAGTCCGAGCGGGAGGACTGAAGCTTTCTTT CASSPSGRTEAFF
TRBJ2-1 TRBV27 NA 16 NA TGTGCCAGCAGTTTACGGGCCGGGAGCTCCTACAATGAGCAGTTCTTC CASSLRAGSSYNEQFF
TRBJ1-4 TRBV27 TRBD1 17 NA TGTGCCAGCAGTTTATCGTACCGGACAGGCGTTTATGAAAAACTGTTTTTT CASSLSYRTGVYEKLFF
TRBJ1-4 TRBV7-9 NA 17 NA TGTGCCAGCAGCTGGGGGCGATCGAGACAGCGTAATGAAAAACTGTTTTTT CASSWGRSRQRNEKLFF
TRBJ2-1 TRBV6-4 TRBD2 15 NA TGTGCCAGCAGTGAAAGGGCTAGCGGGAACAATGAGCAGTTCTTC CASSERASGNNEQFF
TRBJ2-3 TRBV7-6 TRBD2 18 NA TGTGCCAGCAGCTTAGTGACTAGCGGGAGGGTTGACACAGATACGCAGTATTTT CASSLVTSGRVDTDTQYF
TRBJ1-1 TRBV7-9 TRBD1 15 NA TGTGCCAGCAGCCACAACAGGGGCTCGAACACTGAAGCTTTCTTT CASSHNRGSNTEAFF
TRBJ2-1 TRBV27 NA 13 NA TGTGCCAGCAGTTTGACTCAACGGACAGAGCAGTTCTTC CASSLTQRTEQFF
TRBJ2-5 TRBV7-9 TRBD2 17 NA TGTGCCAGCAGCCCCGGGGTAATAGCGGGGGCCCAAGAGACCCAGTACTTC CASSPGVIAGAQETQYF
TRBJ2-3 TRBV5-1 TRBD1 15 NA TGCGCCAGCAGCTCGGACAGGGGCACTCGAGATACGCAGTATTTT CASSSDRGTRDTQYF
TRBJ1-5 TRBV4-2 NA 15 NA TGTGCCAGCAGCCAAGCAGGGAATAGCAATCAGCCCCAGCATTTT CASSQAGNSNQPQHF
TRBJ1-4 TRBV18 NA 16 NA TGTGCCAGCTCATCTTTCTCGACAGAGCTAAATGAAAAACTGTTTTTT CASSSFSTELNEKLFF
TRBJ2-7 TRBV4-3 NA 20 NA TGCGCCAGCAGCCAAGATCTAAGAAGCGGGCCCTCGATGGGGTACTACGAGCAGTACTTC CASSQDLRSGPSMGYYEQYF
TRBJ1-1 TRBV7-2 NA 14 once TGTGCCAGCAGCTTACCGGGGGATGGGACTGAAGCTTTCTTT CASSLPGDGTEAFF
TRBJ2-3 TRBV5-1 NA 13 NA TGCGCCAGTATACTAGACGGGGGAGATACGCAGTATTTT CASILDGGDTQYF
TRBJ1-2 TRBV5-4 TRBD1 15 few TGTGCCAGCAGACCAGCGACAGGGCTTAACTATGGCTACACCTTC CASRPATGLNYGYTF
TRBJ1-2 TRBV28 NA 14 NA TGTGCCAGCAGTTTCTCTGACAGCCACTATGGCTACACCTTC CASSFSDSHYGYTF
TRBJ1-3 TRBV28 NA 14 once TGTGCCAGCAGTTTATACCGGCGGGGAAACACCATATATTTT CASSLYRRGNTIYF
TRBJ1-2 TRBV12-3/TRBV12-4 TRBD1 13 NA TGTGCCAGCAGTCCGGGGACAGGTTATGGCTACACCTTC CASSPGTGYGYTF
TRBJ1-1 TRBV7-2 NA 14 NA TGTGCCAGCAGCATCGGACGGGGGAACACTGAAGCTTTCTTT CASSIGRGNTEAFF
TRBJ2-5 TRBV20-1 TRBD1 14 once TGCAGTGCTAGTCTGGGACAGGGGGTTGAGACCCAGTACTTC CSASLGQGVETQYF
TRBJ2-5 TRBV21-1 NA 18 NA TGTGCCAGCAGCCACGTCAGGACGGCTAGCGGGAGGGGAGAGACCCAGTACTTC CASSHVRTASGRGETQYF
TRBJ2-2 TRBV2 TRBD2 16 NA TGTGCCAGCAGATTCAGCGGGGGAACGAACACCGGGGAGCTGTTTTTT CASRFSGGTNTGELFF
TRBJ1-2 TRBV20-1 NA 14 NA TGCAGTGCTAGTGTTCAGGGAAGGAACTATGGCTACACCTTC CSASVQGRNYGYTF
TRBJ2-7 TRBV5-1 NA 16 NA TGCGCCAGCAGCCGCGGAAGGGGCCAGAGCTCCTACGAGCAGTACTTC CASSRGRGQSSYEQYF
TRBJ1-1 TRBV4-3 NA 13 NA TGCGCCAGCAGCCAAGTTGTACACATCGAAGCTTTCTTT CASSQVVHIEAFF
TRBJ1-2 TRBV9 NA 13 NA TGTGCCAGCAGCTCCCCTCTTAACTATGGCTACACCTTC CASSSPLNYGYTF
TRBJ2-7 TRBV2 TRBD2 15 NA TGTGCCAGCAGTGACAGGACTAGCGGCTCCTACGAGCAGTACTTC CASSDRTSGSYEQYF
TRBJ1-3 TRBV28 TRBD1 17 many TGTGCCAGCAGGGGGCGTTGGGGGACAGGGGATGGAAACACCATATATTTT CASRGRWGTGDGNTIYF
TRBJ2-7 TRBV18 NA 15 NA TGTGCCAGCTCACCACTCGGAGGGGCCGGCTACGAGCAGTACTTC CASSPLGGAGYEQYF
TRBJ1-2 TRBV18 NA 14 NA TGTGCCAGCTCGTCCGAGGGTTGGGACTATGGCTACACCTTC CASSSEGWDYGYTF
TRBJ2-3 TRBV19 NA 13 NA TGTGCCAGTAGTCCTACAGGCACAGATACGCAGTATTTT CASSPTGTDTQYF
TRBJ1-1 TRBV19 NA 15 NA TGTGCCAGTAGTACGTTAAGGGGAGGAGGGACTGAAGCTTTCTTT CASSTLRGGGTEAFF
TRBJ2-3 TRBV28 NA 16 NA TGTGCCAGCAGTTCGCCCGACTGGAGGCGCACAGATACGCAGTATTTT CASSSPDWRRTDTQYF
TRBJ1-2 TRBV5-4 NA 12 NA TGTGCCAGCAGCGCTACAGTGAGTGGCTACACCTTC CASSATVSGYTF
TRBJ2-6 TRBV5-1 TRBD1 20 NA TGCGCCAGCAGCTTGCCACTGGGGGGACAGGGGACCTCTGGGGCCAACGTCCTGACTTTC CASSLPLGGQGTSGANVLTF
TRBJ2-3 TRBV7-8 NA 15 many TGTGCCAGCAGCTTGGGCGGGTTCGGCACAGATACGCAGTATTTT CASSLGGFGTDTQYF
TRBJ1-1 TRBV10-3 NA 15 once TGTGCCATCAGTGAGGAACACCATGCGAACACTGAAGCTTTCTTT CAISEEHHANTEAFF
TRBJ2-1 TRBV6-2/TRBV6-3 NA 16 NA TGTGCCAGCAGTTACTCTTTGGTTAGGGGCTACAATGAGCAGTTCTTC CASSYSLVRGYNEQFF
TRBJ2-7 TRBV28 NA 11 NA TGTGCCACTACAGGGGACTGGGAGCAGTACTTC CATTGDWEQYF
TRBJ2-7 TRBV30 NA 15 once TGTGCCTGGAGAACGGGGCTAGCGTACTCCTACGAGCAGTACTTC CAWRTGLAYSYEQYF
TRBJ2-1 TRBV7-9 TRBD2 16 NA TGTGCCAGCAGCACATTTAGCGGGGTCAACTACAATGAGCAGTTCTTC CASSTFSGVNYNEQFF
TRBJ2-6 TRBV18 TRBD1 17 NA TGTGCCAGCTCACCTAACAGGGGGCAGGCTGGGGCCAACGTCCTGACTTTC CASSPNRGQAGANVLTF
TRBJ2-7 TRBV7-2 TRBD1 14 NA TGTGCCAGCAGCCCTCGACAGGGAACCTACGAGCAGTACTTC CASSPRQGTYEQYF
TRBJ2-3 TRBV7-9 NA 16 once TGTGCCAGCAGCTTAGGGACTCCCAGGCCCACAGATACGCAGTATTTT CASSLGTPRPTDTQYF
TRBJ2-5 TRBV5-6 NA 14 NA TGTGCCAGCAGCTTGGCATCTAGCTTGGAGACCCAGTACTTC CASSLASSLETQYF
TRBJ2-1 TRBV25-1 TRBD2 11 NA TGTGCCAGCAGGGGAGGGCTTGAGCAGTTCTTC CASRGGLEQFF
TRBJ2-1 TRBV5-1 NA 14 few TGCGCCAGCAGCTTGGGATCACTCCCCAATGAGCAGTTCTTC CASSLGSLPNEQFF
TRBJ2-7 TRBV7-8 TRBD2 16 many TGTGCCAGCAGCTTAGATAGCGGGACGCTAAGTAGGGAGCAGTACTTC CASSLDSGTLSREQYF
TRBJ2-3 TRBV3-1/TRBV3-2 TRBD2 16 NA TGTGCCAGCAGCCAAGATCCGACTAGCGGGACAGATACGCAGTATTTT CASSQDPTSGTDTQYF
TRBJ2-7 TRBV14 NA 13 NA TGTGCCAGCAGCAAAACGGTTCCCTACGAGCAGTACTTC CASSKTVPYEQYF
TRBJ2-3 TRBV5-4 TRBD1 17 NA TGTGCCAGCAGCTCCGGGACAGGGGGTGCGTCTTGGAATACGCAGTATTTT CASSSGTGGASWNTQYF